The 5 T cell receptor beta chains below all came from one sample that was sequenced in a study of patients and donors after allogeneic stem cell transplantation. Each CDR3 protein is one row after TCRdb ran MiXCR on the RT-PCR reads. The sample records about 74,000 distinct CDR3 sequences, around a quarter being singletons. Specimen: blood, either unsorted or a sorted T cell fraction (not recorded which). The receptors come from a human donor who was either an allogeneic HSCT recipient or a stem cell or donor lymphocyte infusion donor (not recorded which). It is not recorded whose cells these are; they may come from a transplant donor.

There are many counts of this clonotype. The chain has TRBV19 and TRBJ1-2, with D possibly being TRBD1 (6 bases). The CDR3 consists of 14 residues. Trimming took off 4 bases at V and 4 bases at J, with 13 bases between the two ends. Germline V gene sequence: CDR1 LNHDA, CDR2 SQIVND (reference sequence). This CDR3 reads CASSNDPGVYGYTF. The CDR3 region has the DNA TGTGCCAGTAGTAATGACCCAGGGGTCTATGGCTACACCTTC.

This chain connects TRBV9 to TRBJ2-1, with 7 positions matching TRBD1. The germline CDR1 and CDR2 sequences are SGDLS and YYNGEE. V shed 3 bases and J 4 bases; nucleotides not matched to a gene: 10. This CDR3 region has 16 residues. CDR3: CASSASGTVHYNEQFF. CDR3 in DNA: TGTGCCAGCAGCGCCTCCGGGACAGTGCATTACAATGAGCAGTTCTTC.

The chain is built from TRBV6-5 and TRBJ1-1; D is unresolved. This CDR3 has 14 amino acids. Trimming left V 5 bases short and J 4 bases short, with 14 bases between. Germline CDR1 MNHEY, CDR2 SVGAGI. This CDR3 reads CASSDGVGRTEAFF. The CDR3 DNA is TGTGCCAGCAGTGACGGGGTGGGTCGCACTGAAGCTTTCTTT.

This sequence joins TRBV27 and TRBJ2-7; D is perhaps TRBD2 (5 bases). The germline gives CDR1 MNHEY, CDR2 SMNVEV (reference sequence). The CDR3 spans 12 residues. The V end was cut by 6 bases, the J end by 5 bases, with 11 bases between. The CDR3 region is CASRTTRNEQYF. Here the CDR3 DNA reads TGTGCCAGCAGAACAACTAGGAACGAGCAGTACTTC.

The CDR3 reads CAISESGGGPYEQYF. The CDR3 DNA sequence: TGTGCCATCAGTGAGTCGGGCGGGGGCCCCTACGAGCAGTACTTC. This chain joins TRBV10-3 and TRBJ2-7, with D possibly TRBD2 on 7 matching bases. This CDR3 contains 15 residues. V gave up 0 bases and J gave up 2 bases, with 11 bases separating them. Germline V gene sequence: CDR1 ENHRY, CDR2 SYGVKD.